This is a list of T cell receptor beta chains from one sample in a study of naive CD8 T cells in extremely preterm neonates. Profiled with immunoSEQ multiplex PCR; TCRdb holds only in-frame clones, not every one. In the table there are about 7,000 clones, 95% to 98% of which are singletons. Specimen: naive CD8+ T cells from blood. These receptor sequences come from a human donor in good health. Both conserved end residues are part of each CDR3. For some rows the clone size is stated as once, few or many, or as a class when expanded; others skip it.

.	TRBV19	TRBJ1-1	CASGTSLVTEAFF
.	TRBV4-1	TRBJ2-7	CASSQEGRVGEQYF
.	TRBV21-1	TRBJ2-2	CASSIGGLNTGELFF
.	TRBV27	TRBJ2-7	CASSLYAQGSSYEQYF
.	TRBV28	TRBJ2-7	CASSLLIGTGSYEQYF
.	TRBV15	TRBJ2-7	CATSRDRGQGYEQYF
.	TRBV6-5	TRBJ2-7	CASSFGQGNYEQYF
.	TRBV19	TRBJ2-1	CASSTGQGNEQFF
.	TRBV10-2	TRBJ2-7	CASSGPDREGRGEQYF
.	TRBV19	TRBJ1-1	CASTHHTQNTEAFF
.	TRBV7-8	TRBJ2-5	CASSLNLADTQYF
.	TRBV30	TRBJ2-7	CAFSGGSYEQYF
.	TRBV27	TRBJ1-5	CASSPRGQQPQHF
.	TRBV4-1	TRBJ1-3	CASSLSTGPSGNTIYF
.	TRBV9	TRBJ2-1	CASSPGTGRDNEQFF
once	TRBV28	TRBJ2-7	CASSVRTGHYEQYF
.	TRBV4-1	TRBJ2-2	CASSPGTSITGELFF
.	TRBV7-6	TRBJ2-7	CASTNFPGYEQYF
.	TRBV7-9	TRBJ2-5	CASSLDWRTGGPDTQYF
.	TRBV5-5	TRBJ1-4	CASSSQGAYEKLFF
.	TRBV11-2	TRBJ2-7	CASSLSPSGSSYEQYF
.	TRBV29-1	TRBJ1-1	CSVARSEAFF
.	TRBV28	TRBJ2-2	CASSPLYGGDSAGELFF
.	TRBV21-1	TRBJ2-2	CASSKGRATSLNTGELFF
once	TRBV6-6	TRBJ1-3	CASSPLSGSGGNTIYF
.	TRBV11-2	TRBJ2-7	CASSLEAVRSYEQYF
.	TRBV6-1	TRBJ1-1	CASPQGTDNTEAFF
once	TRBV6-6	TRBJ1-2	CASSYGASYGYTF
once	TRBV5-4	TRBJ1-1	CASSLGGTVPEAFF
once	TRBV9	TRBJ2-2	CASSPTGLAGYTGELFF
.	TRBV28	.	CASLASGTSSYEQYF
.	TRBV5-8	TRBJ2-3	CASSLVLGGDTQYF
.	TRBV30	TRBJ2-1	CAWSVSGLMLYNEQFF
.	TRBV7-9	.	CASSPPGGPTYEQYF
.	TRBV28	TRBJ2-7	CASSLGRAYEQYF
.	TRBV9	TRBJ2-2	CASSVEGGTGNTGELFF
once	TRBV7-9	TRBJ2-7	CASSLETGEFYEQYF
.	TRBV19	TRBJ1-5	CASSSKGGQSSYSNQPQHF
.	TRBV4-1	TRBJ2-7	CASSQDHTRDEQYF
.	TRBV11-3	TRBJ2-7	CASSLAAGTGYEQYF
.	TRBV9	TRBJ2-5	CASSAGTSGKQDTQYF
.	TRBV30	TRBJ2-7	CAWSFPGEQYF
.	TRBV5-1	TRBJ2-7	CASSISSYEQYF
.	TRBV19	TRBJ2-7	CASQRGYEQYF
.	TRBV2	TRBJ1-1	CASPWGEGNTEAFF
.	TRBV4-1	TRBJ2-2	CASSRSPGLNTGELFF
.	TRBV13	TRBJ1-1	CASSLGIEGNTEAFF
.	TRBV9	TRBJ1-6	CASSLDEGYNSPLHF
.	TRBV7-9	TRBJ1-3	CASPKGAAGNTIYF
.	TRBV6-5	TRBJ2-7	CASSMTGTHEQYF
.	TRBV4-1	TRBJ1-2	CASSHLSGENGYTF
.	TRBV7-9	TRBJ2-2	CASSPSPQESGNTGELFF
.	TRBV2	TRBJ2-1	CASSSFIGLAGTSSYNEQFF
.	TRBV19	TRBJ2-4	CASSGQSKNIQYF
.	TRBV27	TRBJ2-5	CASSPLGTGGPVAQYF
.	TRBV27	TRBJ2-7	CASSFGTGGGEQYF
.	TRBV28	.	CASSLRPSSYEQYF
.	TRBV5-4	TRBJ2-5	CASSASGTSGRSLQETQYF
.	TRBV28	TRBJ2-7	CASSFPKTVSSEQYF